This T cell receptor beta chain stems from a study of shared clonotypes between healthy human individuals. Unsorted PBMC DNA was sequenced on ten immunoSEQ deep assay plates. Assay used: immunoSEQ multiplex PCR; TCRdb lists only in-frame clones, some missing. The data contain roughly 490,000 clones, around 80% of them seen just once; the ten biggest clones take up roughly 13%. Adult Caucasians living in Nashville, Tennessee made up all of the donors. V lost 9 bases to trimming and J lost 2 bases, with 17 bases between them. Germline V gene data show CDR1 as LNHNV and CDR2 as YYDKDF (reference sequence). The CDR3 is 15 amino acids.

The genes are TRBV15 and TRBJ2-1, with D perhaps matching TRBD2 (6 bases). The TCR sequence derives from a woman in her thirties or forties in good health. Some clones in this sample may be carry-over from other donors' samples. The source material was PBMCs. The CDR3 DNA follows: TGTGCCACGTCTCCGGGAGCGACCACCTACAATGAGCAGTTCTTC. The encoded protein is CATSPGATTYNEQFF.